This is a list of T cell receptor beta chains from one sample in a study of blood T cell repertoires in COVID-19. Sequencing was performed with immunoSEQ multiplex PCR; in TCRdb, only in-frame clones are kept and a portion is missing. The repertoire has 70,000 or so clones, more than 75% of them found once; the top ten carry 1.1% to 1.5%. The sample consisted of peripheral blood. The receptors stem from a human donor in a cohort sampled during active COVID-19. Both conserved end residues are part of each CDR3. A D gene is named only where the DNA matches it firmly. Clone size is shown for a subset of rows, as once, few, many or a class of expanded clone.

-	TRBJ1-2	-	TRBV29-1	CSVDRTTNYGYTF	TGCAGCGTTGATAGGACTACTAACTATGGCTACACCTTC
-	TRBJ2-5	TRBD1	TRBV5-5	CASSFGQGGETQYF	TGTGCCAGCAGCTTCGGACAGGGCGGGGAGACCCAGTACTTC
-	TRBJ1-2	TRBD1	TRBV12-3/TRBV12-4	CASSFRQGAGYTF	TGTGCCAGCAGTTTCCGACAGGGGGCTGGCTACACCTTC
few	TRBJ1-3	-	TRBV2	CASSYQGSGNTIYF	TGTGCCAGCAGTTATCAGGGCTCTGGAAACACCATATATTTT
-	TRBJ1-2	-	TRBV6-2/TRBV6-3	CASSPRVDSLGNYGYTF	TGTGCCAGCAGCCCTCGAGTGGACAGCTTGGGAAACTATGGCTACACCTTC
once	TRBJ2-3	TRBD1	TRBV24-1	CATSHRGLGDTQYF	TGTGCCACCAGCCACAGGGGGCTTGGTGATACGCAGTATTTT
-	TRBJ2-7	TRBD1	TRBV28	CASTPGGSYEQYF	TGTGCCAGTACTCCAGGGGGATCCTACGAGCAGTACTTC
-	TRBJ1-3	-	TRBV11-2	CASSLVVGSGNTIYF	TGTGCCAGCAGCTTAGTTGTCGGCTCTGGAAACACCATATATTTT
-	TRBJ1-2	-	TRBV19	CASSIGGPRNYGYTF	TGTGCCAGTAGTATTGGAGGGCCCAGAAACTATGGCTACACCTTC
-	TRBJ2-1	TRBD2	TRBV7-9	CASSRSGAYNEQFF	TGTGCCAGCAGCCGTAGCGGGGCCTACAATGAGCAGTTCTTC
-	TRBJ1-4	-	TRBV30	CAWSQNDYEKLFF	TGTGCCTGGAGTCAGAATGATTATGAAAAACTGTTTTTT
-	TRBJ2-1	TRBD2	TRBV3-1/TRBV3-2	CASSQGSSSGRDEQFF	TGTGCCAGCAGCCAAGGAAGTTCCAGCGGGAGGGATGAGCAGTTCTTC
-	TRBJ1-1	-	TRBV7-2	CASSFALPGTEAFF	TGTGCCAGCAGCTTTGCCCTCCCGGGCACTGAAGCTTTCTTT
few	TRBJ1-2	-	TRBV5-4	CASSPGGRVGYTF	TGTGCCAGCAGCCCGGGTGGGCGGGTTGGCTACACCTTC
-	TRBJ2-1	-	TRBV7-3	CASSLLRAHGNEQFF	TGTGCCAGCAGCTTATTGCGGGCTCACGGCAATGAGCAGTTCTTC
-	TRBJ2-1	TRBD1	TRBV19	CASSPTGGSGNEQFF	TGTGCCAGTAGTCCCACAGGGGGCTCGGGGAATGAGCAGTTCTTC
-	TRBJ2-3	TRBD1	TRBV5-1	CASSLRTGGTDTQYF	TGCGCCAGCAGCTTAAGGACAGGGGGGACAGATACGCAGTATTTT
few	TRBJ2-2	-	TRBV24-1	CATSDLQGLGTGELFF	TGTGCCACCAGTGATTTGCAGGGCCTGGGGACCGGGGAGCTGTTTTTT
-	TRBJ2-3	-	TRBV29-1	CSVLDGIIDTQYF	TGCAGCGTACTAGACGGGATCATCGATACGCAGTATTTT
-	TRBJ2-5	TRBD2	TRBV5-4	CASRGGLAGGETQYF	TGTGCCAGCAGGGGCGGACTAGCGGGAGGAGAGACCCAGTACTTC
-	TRBJ1-2	-	TRBV27	CASSLSPVYGYTF	TGTGCCAGCAGTTTATCCCCGGTCTATGGCTACACCTTC
-	TRBJ2-5	-	TRBV6-4	CASSLAGLTYQETQYF	TGTGCCAGTTCCCTGGCCGGACTGACGTACCAAGAGACCCAGTACTTC
-	TRBJ1-4	TRBD1	TRBV19	CASRGQGGEKLFF	TGTGCCAGTAGGGGACAGGGTGGTGAAAAACTGTTTTTT
-	TRBJ2-2	TRBD2	TRBV15	CATSRVGGGTRELFF	TGTGCCACCAGCAGAGTAGGCGGGGGAACCCGGGAGCTGTTTTTT
-	TRBJ2-3	-	TRBV7-9	CASSEVDTQYF	TGTGCCAGCAGCGAGGTAGATACGCAGTATTTT
once	TRBJ2-1	TRBD1	TRBV13	CASSLSGQGEILHEQFF	TGTGCCAGCAGCTTATCAGGACAGGGCGAAATTTTGCATGAGCAGTTCTTC
-	TRBJ1-1	TRBD1	TRBV27	CASSPQGSTEAFF	TGTGCCAGCAGTCCACAGGGGAGCACTGAAGCTTTCTTT
-	TRBJ1-2	-	TRBV2	CASNGPQVAGETERYGYTF	TGTGCCAGCAACGGACCTCAGGTGGCAGGGGAAACGGAGCGCTATGGCTACACCTTC
once	TRBJ1-3	-	TRBV25-1	CASSDGVGFSGNTIYF	TGTGCCAGCAGTGACGGGGTGGGGTTCTCTGGAAACACCATATATTTT